Included here is one TCR beta chain sequence, with context. Clinical history reported by participants formed the basis on which cohorts were assigned. Clones were read by immunoSEQ multiplex PCR, and TCRdb kept only the in-frame ones, dropping some. The data show under 150,000 clones, approximately 87% seen once. The V and J ends lost 6 bases and 6 bases, in that order; junction bases with no gene match: 6. Germline CDR1 reads MNHEY; CDR2 reads SVGAGI. The CDR3 is 13 residues long. This entry is derived from a study of blood T cell repertoires in COVID-19. The chain employs TRBV6-5 and TRBJ1-2, with 8 bases lining up with TRBD1. The receptor was derived from a man between 45 and 60 years old in a cohort exposed to, infected with or recovered from COVID-19 (not recorded which). Sequencing was carried out using PBMCs or T cells enriched from blood (not recorded which). The CDR3 DNA follows: TGTGCCAGCAGCCGGGACAGGTTGGATGGCTACACCTTC. As protein: CASSRDRLDGYTF.